Sequencing of this T cell receptor (beta chain) was carried out in a study of tumor-infiltrating lymphocytes in primary liver carcinoma. Study as a whole: Read depth, roughly 3.65 to 7.13 million productive TCRbeta reads, did not differ significantly between tissues.

Total RNA (approximately 500 ng) served as template for TCR beta cDNA synthesis primed by a constant-region primer. Employing slightly modified ARM-PCR, three nested multiplex PCR rounds were run, and these gave rise to the TCR beta libraries. Two initial PCR rounds of approximately 10 cycles each paired TRBV1-TRBV30 forward primers with a C-beta reverse primer. TCRdb fed the multiplex PCR reads into MiXCR, producing one record per CDR3 protein. This sample has some 180,000 distinct CDR3 sequences, with approximately 60% found just once. Details on this clonotype: At one end the junction does not follow the germline gene, possibly because of a read error.

Blood RNA originated from unsorted whole blood, with germline DNA additionally extracted. The germline V gene encodes CDR1 SGHAT and CDR2 FQNNGV. CDR3 length: 16 residues. Sequenced: peripheral blood. The rearrangement uses TRBV11-2 and TRBJ2-1, with unresolved D. This TCR derives from a middle-aged man with primary liver carcinoma and hepatitis B virus infection. In DNA, the CDR3 is TGTGCCAGCAGTCAGTTCCATGGACCTCTCTACAATGAGCGGTTCTTC. It codes for CASSQFHGPLYNERFF.